This T cell receptor beta chain was identified during a study of blood T cells in healthy people across ages. V lost 3 bases, J lost 7 bases, and 10 bases lay in between. CDR1 is SGHTA, CDR2 FQGNSA, per germline. This CDR3 contains 12 residues. Healthy Caucasians from Russia aged about 6 to 95 served as donors. The draw of peripheral blood yielded ten milliliters from each donor. Total RNA was isolated from each sample in quantities of at least 6 micrograms. A second PCR, run for about 6 to 11 cycles, used a sample-barcoded 5' primer plus a J-beta primer mix. Using its own MiXCR run on the 5' RACE reads, TCRdb lists one record per CDR3 protein. The profile shows around 1,900,000 distinct CDR3 sequences, roughly two fifths of them singletons. Study outcomes and limitations: Conclusively comparing naive with antigen-experienced cells was impossible with unsorted PBMCs.

Note on this clonotype: What it recognizes is unknown.

Material: blood. V and J are TRBV7-2 and TRBJ2-7; tentatively, D is TRBD2 (6 bases). The sequence derives from a human donor in good health. The CDR3 here is CASSFPGEEQYF. The CDR3 DNA reads as TGTGCCAGCAGCTTCCCGGGGGAAGAGCAGTACTTC.